This T cell receptor beta chain was found in a study of blood T cell repertoires in COVID-19 (TCRdb year 2020). Looking at the study overall: Samples covering the acute and convalescent phases of COVID-19 were provided by collaborators in the United States, Italy and Spain. The material from the prospective study consisted of cDNA or gDNA derived from T cells, B-cell-depleted T cells, or PBMCs. The dataset comprised deeply sampled blood TCRbeta repertoires from subjects exposed to, actively infected with, or recovered from COVID-19. The repertoires were released in a freely available public database meant as a resource for research on the immune response to SARS-CoV-2. The samples were drawn from two sources: the first 160 participants of the ongoing ImmuneRACE study, and 950 to 1,500 subjects contributed by 6 global collaborators. Nearly every sample came with metadata listing a de-identified subject ID, COVID-19 status, age in years and sex. Where available, HLA class I and class II types were obtained from metadata supplied by the sample provider rather than from assay-based typing. Paper-wide results and their limitations: Clinical and demographic metadata were provided uncurated, with the amount varying by source and participant.

TCRbeta CDR3 regions were amplified from genomic DNA using the immunoSEQ Assay, a bias-controlled multiplex PCR. The original pipeline was this. Nucleated cell counts per sample were estimated from amplification of reference gene primers within the assay. To quantify the absolute abundance of each unique TCRbeta CDR3 rearrangement, sequence reads were collapsed and filtered. For each sample, productive Simpson clonality was calculated as the square root of Simpson's diversity index over productive rearrangements. The table comes from immuneACCESS by way of TCRdb, which keeps in-frame sequences with V and J called. Part of the clones is missing from these tables; in studies checked, under half for an unresolved V gene and the rest for unknown reasons. The V and J calls and clone size come from that table; D and trimming were worked out from the DNA. The table for this sample lists 270,000 or so clones; approximately 86% of them were counted only once. The biggest ten clones account for around 2.4% of the sample.

Via the germline V gene, CDR1 is LGHNA and CDR2 YNFKEQ. From the cysteine up to the phenylalanine, the CDR3 has a length of 19 residues. Left in the record is the CDR3 DNA by itself, 57 bases read in frame from the first base. V has 0 bases trimmed and J has 5 bases trimmed; junction bases matching no gene number 14. Note on this clone: Which antigen it targets is not known. Per-base qualities were not stored, and no clone one base away is much larger.

Enrolling through a virtual design, the prospective study's participants ranged in age from roughly 18 to 90 years and lived across 24 United States geographic areas. To assign participants to cohorts, the prospective study relied on clinical history that participants themselves reported in a screening survey and a study questionnaire. Recovered participants in ImmuneRACE Cohort 3 were defined by two consecutive negative NP/OP PCR tests, clearance by a healthcare professional, or resolution of symptoms. In the prospective study, whole blood, serum and a nasopharyngeal or oropharyngeal swab were collected from each participant by mobile phlebotomists. Over a roughly 2-month period, participants in the prospective study had the option of providing additional blood draws and questionnaires. Prospective study blood samples were shipped either frozen or at room temperature before DNA extraction.

The V gene is TRBV4-2 and the J gene is TRBJ2-2; 8 of the junction bases match TRBD2. The clonotype originates from a woman aged 18-29 years who had recovered from COVID-19. The sequenced sample consisted of PBMCs or T cells enriched from blood (not recorded which). The CDR3 reads as follows: CASSQDLFPPAGDTGELFF. The DNA is as follows: TGTGCCAGCAGCCAAGATCTTTTCCCCCCAGCGGGAGATACCGGGGAGCTGTTTTTT.